This is a list of T cell receptor beta chains from one sample in a study of T cells in Graves' hyperthyroidism and ophthalmopathy. Via MiXCR, TCRdb re-called the multiplex PCR reads, giving one row per CDR3 protein. The table lists some 490,000 distinct CDR3 sequences, 20% to 25% of them singletons. The source material was blood. Receptor source: a woman aged 65 to 85 with Graves' ophthalmopathy. The CDR3 runs from the conserved cysteine through the conserved F or W. D genes are given only for firm matches. Part of the rows lack a size; the others show once, few, many or a class for expanded clones.

D gene	V gene	clone size	J gene	CDR3 protein	CDR3 DNA
TRBD1	TRBV6-1	few	TRBJ1-2	CASTTGTGVGGYTF	TGTGCCAGCACCACCGGGACAGGGGTGGGAGGCTACACCTTC
.	TRBV28	many	TRBJ1-3	CASTLGGAGNTIYF	TGTGCCAGCACCCTAGGGGGGGCTGGAAACACCATATATTTT
.	TRBV6-2/TRBV6-3	many	TRBJ1-2	CASSDTDRPFRGYTF	TGTGCCAGCAGTGACACGGACAGACCCTTCCGCGGCTACACCTTC
.	TRBV7-2	.	TRBJ2-1	CASSVAVAAGGYNEQFF	TGTGCCAGCAGCGTTGCTGTAGCGGCAGGGGGCTACAATGAGCAGTTCTTC
.	TRBV11-2	many	TRBJ2-7	CASSLAPGRISYEQYF	TGTGCCAGCAGCTTAGCCCCGGGACGGATCTCCTACGAGCAGTACTTC
.	TRBV4-1	.	TRBJ2-2	CASSQAPQGRNTGELFF	TGCGCCAGCAGCCAAGCCCCCCAGGGTCGGAACACCGGGGAGCTGTTTTTT
.	TRBV7-2	many	TRBJ1-1	CASSPQGLAEAFF	TGTGCCAGCAGCCCCCAGGGTTTGGCTGAAGCTTTCTTT
TRBD1	TRBV5-1	.	TRBJ1-1	CASSWDRDRANTEAFF	TGCGCCAGCAGCTGGGACCGGGACAGGGCTAACACTGAAGCTTTCTTT
.	TRBV9	.	TRBJ1-2	CASSVAASGYGYTF	TGTGCCAGCAGCGTAGCCGCGTCGGGCTATGGCTACACCTTC
.	TRBV6-2/TRBV6-3	.	TRBJ2-5	CASSYSRVGETQYF	TGTGCCAGCAGTTACTCACGGGTAGGGGAGACCCAGTACTTC
.	TRBV28	.	TRBJ2-2	CASSFIREVGELFF	TGTGCCAGCAGTTTTATAAGGGAGGTCGGGGAGCTGTTTTTT
TRBD1	TRBV10-3	.	TRBJ2-3	CAISDRQGYTDTQYF	TGTGCCATCAGTGATCGACAGGGGTACACAGATACGCAGTATTTT
TRBD2	TRBV20-1	few	TRBJ2-2	CSARLGGGDGELFF	TGCAGTGCCAGACTCGGCGGGGGTGACGGGGAGCTGTTTTTT
TRBD1	TRBV6-5	.	TRBJ2-5	CASSYSQPAGTGFGKTQYF	TGTGCCAGCAGTTACTCGCAACCAGCCGGGACAGGGTTCGGGAAGACCCAGTACTTC
TRBD1	TRBV20-1	once	TRBJ2-3	CSAHGQVSYDTQYF	TGCAGTGCTCACGGACAGGTCTCGTATGATACGCAGTATTTT
.	TRBV5-6	.	TRBJ1-2	CASSLKNGEGYTF	TGTGCCAGCAGCTTGAAAAACGGCGAGGGCTACACCTTC
.	TRBV20-1	.	TRBJ2-7	CSARQGWAGYEQYF	TGCAGTGCTAGACAAGGGTGGGCAGGCTACGAGCAGTACTTC
.	TRBV2	many	TRBJ1-5	CASSEGLITPQHF	TGTGCCAGCAGTGAAGGGTTAATCACGCCCCAGCATTTT
.	TRBV5-6	.	TRBJ2-5	CASSIQGKQETQYF	TGTGCCAGCAGCATCCAGGGGAAGCAAGAGACCCAGTACTTC
.	TRBV9	.	TRBJ2-5	CASSVGVGQETQYF	TGTGCCAGCAGCGTAGGGGTAGGGCAAGAGACCCAGTACTTC
.	TRBV3-1	.	TRBJ2-7	CASSQIGGYEQYF	TGTGCCAGCAGCCAGATTGGGGGCTACGAGCAGTACTTC
TRBD2	TRBV15	.	TRBJ2-1	CATSRAGTSGKNEQFF	TGTGCCACCAGCAGAGCAGGGACTAGCGGGAAGAATGAGCAGTTCTTC
.	TRBV27	many	TRBJ1-5	CASSLSGIRPGTNQPQHF	TGTGCCAGCAGTTTATCGGGAATCAGACCCGGAACAAATCAGCCCCAGCATTTT
TRBD2	TRBV19	.	TRBJ2-1	CASSLKGIAGGLDEQFF	TGTGCCAGTAGTCTCAAAGGTATAGCGGGAGGGCTTGATGAGCAGTTCTTC
TRBD2	TRBV5-1	.	TRBJ2-5	CASSLGLAPEETQYF	TGCGCCAGCAGCTTGGGACTAGCGCCGGAAGAGACCCAGTACTTC
.	TRBV5-1	.	TRBJ2-3	CASSQDTNTQYF	TGCGCCAGCAGCCAGGACACAAATACGCAGTATTTT
.	TRBV9	.	TRBJ2-2	CASRLGDIGELFF	TGTGCCAGCAGACTAGGGGATATCGGGGAGCTGTTTTTT
.	TRBV10-3	few	TRBJ2-2	CAIAGTGELFF	TGTGCCATCGCGGGCACCGGGGAGCTGTTTTTT
TRBD1	TRBV7-8	many	TRBJ1-2	CASSPRTGAHYGYTF	TGTGCCAGCAGCCCTCGGACAGGGGCGCACTATGGCTACACCTTC
TRBD1	TRBV18	few	TRBJ2-5	CASSPSRTGQETQYF	TGTGCCAGCTCACCTTCACGGACAGGGCAAGAGACCCAGTACTTC